The sequence of this T cell receptor (beta chain) was determined in a study of cytomegalovirus exposure and HLA in healthy donors. Primers: 60 Vbeta forward and 13 Jbeta reverse. Generated by immunoSEQ multiplex PCR, the TCRdb table keeps only in-frame clones and is missing some. The repertoire has under 200,000 clones, roughly 74% of them found once; the top ten carry roughly 7.1%. The V gene lost 0 bases and the J gene lost 3 bases, with 15 bases spanning the gap. The CDR3 consists of 17 residues. Sequencing was carried out using PBMCs. The TCR comes from a middle-aged woman in good health and CMV-seropositive. The V and J genes are TRBV23-1 and TRBJ1-5; D is ambiguous. TRBV23-1 counts as an open reading frame of uncertain function. This CDR3 reads CASSQSERWLHNQPQHF. Here the CDR3 DNA reads TGCGCCAGCAGTCAATCGGAGAGATGGTTGCACAATCAGCCCCAGCATTTT.